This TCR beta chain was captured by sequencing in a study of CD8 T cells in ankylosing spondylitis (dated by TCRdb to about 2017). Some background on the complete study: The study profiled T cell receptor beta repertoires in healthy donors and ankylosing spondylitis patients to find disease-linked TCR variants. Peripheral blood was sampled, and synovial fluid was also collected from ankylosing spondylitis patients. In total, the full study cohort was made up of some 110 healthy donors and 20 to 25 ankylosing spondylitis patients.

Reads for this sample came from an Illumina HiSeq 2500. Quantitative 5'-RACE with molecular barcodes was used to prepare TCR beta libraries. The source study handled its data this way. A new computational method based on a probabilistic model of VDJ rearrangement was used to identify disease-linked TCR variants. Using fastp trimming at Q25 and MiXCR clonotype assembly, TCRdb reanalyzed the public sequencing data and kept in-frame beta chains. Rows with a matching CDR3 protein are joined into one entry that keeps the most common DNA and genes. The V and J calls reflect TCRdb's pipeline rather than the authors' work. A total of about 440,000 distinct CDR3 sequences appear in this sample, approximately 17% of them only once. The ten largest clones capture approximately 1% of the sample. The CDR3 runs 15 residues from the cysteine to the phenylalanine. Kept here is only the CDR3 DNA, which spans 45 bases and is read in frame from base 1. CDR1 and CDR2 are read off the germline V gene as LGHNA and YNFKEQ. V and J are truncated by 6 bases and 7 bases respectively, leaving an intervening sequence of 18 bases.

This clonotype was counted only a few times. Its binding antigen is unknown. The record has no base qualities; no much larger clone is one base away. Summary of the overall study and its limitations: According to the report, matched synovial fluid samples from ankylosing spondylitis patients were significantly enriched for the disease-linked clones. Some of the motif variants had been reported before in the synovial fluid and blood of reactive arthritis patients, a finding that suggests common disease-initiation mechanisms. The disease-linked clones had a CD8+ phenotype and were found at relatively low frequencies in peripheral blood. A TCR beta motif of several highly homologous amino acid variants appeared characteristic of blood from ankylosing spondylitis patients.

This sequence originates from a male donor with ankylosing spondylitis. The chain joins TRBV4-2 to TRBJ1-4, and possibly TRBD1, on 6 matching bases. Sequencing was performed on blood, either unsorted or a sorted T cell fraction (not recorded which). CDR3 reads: CASRVQHRVAEKLFF. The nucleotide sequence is TGTGCCAGCAGGGTACAACACAGGGTCGCTGAAAAACTGTTTTTT.